This TCR beta chain is from a study of technical replicates of blood from a handful of donors. Profiled with immunoSEQ multiplex PCR; TCRdb holds only in-frame clones, not every one. The table has 15,000 to 20,000 clones, around 86% seen once. This receptor was identified in a human donor in good health. The source material was PBMCs.

The CDR3 DNA sequence: TGTGCCAGCACCGAGACAGGGGGCAAGTTAAGCAATCAGCCCCAGCATTTT. Amino acids: CASTETGGKLSNQPQHF. The rearrangement joins TRBV28 to TRBJ1-5; TRBD1 matches at 10 bases. From germline, CDR1 is MDHEN and CDR2 SYDVKM. Trimming removed 7 bases from V and 1 base from J; junction bases left unmatched: 10. The CDR3 is 17 residues long.